One T cell receptor (beta chain) is described in this entry. The antigen is unknown. Mild-to-severe COVID-19 survivors were the donors. These memory T cells were uncultured and sequenced directly after ex vivo isolation. The data are from a study of CD4 T cell repertoires in COVID-19. Study outcomes and limitations: Some SARS-CoV-2 clonotypes, between roughly 7 and 27%, recurred in SARS-CoV and/or HKU1 cultures. Suggested intraclonal diversification: top SARS-CoV-2-reactive clonotypes appeared in two or three memory subsets.

Assay used: immunoSEQ multiplex PCR; TCRdb lists only in-frame clones, some missing. This sample has about 75,000 clones; roughly four fifths occur once, and the top ten carry roughly 0.5%. V lost 0 bases, J lost 2 bases, and 13 bases lay in between. CDR1 is ENHRY and CDR2 is SYGVKD in the germline V gene. The CDR3 is 16 residues long. This receptor was identified in a human donor who had COVID-19. This material consisted of CD4+ T cells from peripheral blood, taken after recovery from COVID-19. The chain links TRBV10-3 to TRBJ1-1; D remains unclear. The DNA for the CDR3 is TGTGCCATCAGTGAGTCGAAAGGGCAGACAAACACTGAAGCTTTCTTT. Translating it yields CAISESKGQTNTEAFF.